The clone carrying this T cell receptor (beta chain) was counted only a few times. Amplification yielded TCR beta CDR3 regions, with RNA transcripts as the source. The HTBI primer set served for first-round RT-PCR of the TCR CDR3. TCRdb analysed the multiplex PCR reads with MiXCR anew, one entry per CDR3 protein. The sample consists of about 270,000 distinct CDR3 sequences, approximately 16% of them appearing once. Diagnosis of hyperthyroidism was new in patients aged 18 to 65, and its duration was under 2 months. Exclusion criteria comprised uncontrolled infection, other autoimmune disease, pregnancy or lactation. More than 9.5 ml fresh peripheral blood yielded the PBMCs. The data stem from a study of T cells in Graves' hyperthyroidism and ophthalmopathy. Study-level background: The authors collected peripheral blood at initial diagnosis, before any treatment.

Germline V gene lookup returns CDR1 SEHNR and CDR2 FQNEAQ (reference sequence). This CDR3 comprises 15 residues. V was cut by 5 bases and J by 1 base, with 12 bases left in between. The sample comprised blood. The genes are TRBV7-9 and TRBJ1-3, with D unclear. This TCR was recovered from a woman aged 45-60 years with Graves' hyperthyroidism that later progressed to Graves' ophthalmopathy. The CDR3, as DNA: TGTGCCAGCAGCCCGGCCCTTCCGTCTGGAAACACCATATATTTT. As protein: CASSPALPSGNTIYF.